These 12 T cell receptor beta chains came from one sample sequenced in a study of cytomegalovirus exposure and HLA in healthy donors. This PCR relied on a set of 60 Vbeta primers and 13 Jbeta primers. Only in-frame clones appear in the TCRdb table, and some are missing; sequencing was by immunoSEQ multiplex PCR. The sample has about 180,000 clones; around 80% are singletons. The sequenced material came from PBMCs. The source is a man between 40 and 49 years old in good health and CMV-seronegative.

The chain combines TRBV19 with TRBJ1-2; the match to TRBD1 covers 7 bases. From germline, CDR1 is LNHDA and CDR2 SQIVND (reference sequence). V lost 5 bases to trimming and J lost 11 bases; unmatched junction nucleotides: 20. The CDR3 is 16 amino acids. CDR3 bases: TGTGCCAGTAGTCGCCAGGGGGGCCCTCGAACTAAGGGTTACACCTTC. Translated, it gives CASSRQGGPRTKGYTF.

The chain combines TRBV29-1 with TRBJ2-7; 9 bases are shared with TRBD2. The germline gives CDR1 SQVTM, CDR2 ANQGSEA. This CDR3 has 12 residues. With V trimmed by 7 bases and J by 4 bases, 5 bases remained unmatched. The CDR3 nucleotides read TGCAGCGCCCTAGCGGGACGATACGAGCAGTACTTC. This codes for CSALAGRYEQYF.

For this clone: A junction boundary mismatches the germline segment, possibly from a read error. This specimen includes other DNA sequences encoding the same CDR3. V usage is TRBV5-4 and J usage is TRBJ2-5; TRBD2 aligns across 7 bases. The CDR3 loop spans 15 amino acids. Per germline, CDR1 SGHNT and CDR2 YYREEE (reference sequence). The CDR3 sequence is CASSVGGGDQETQYF. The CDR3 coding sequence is TGTGCCAGCAGTGTCGGTGGGGGGGACCAAGAGACTCAGTACTTC.

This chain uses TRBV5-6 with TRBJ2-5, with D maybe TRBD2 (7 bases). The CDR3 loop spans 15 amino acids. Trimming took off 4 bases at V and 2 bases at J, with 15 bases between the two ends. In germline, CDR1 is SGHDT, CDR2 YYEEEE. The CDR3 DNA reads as TGTGCCAGCAGCCCAGTAGGGGGGGGTCAAGAGACCCAGTACTTC. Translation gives CASSPVGGGQETQYF.

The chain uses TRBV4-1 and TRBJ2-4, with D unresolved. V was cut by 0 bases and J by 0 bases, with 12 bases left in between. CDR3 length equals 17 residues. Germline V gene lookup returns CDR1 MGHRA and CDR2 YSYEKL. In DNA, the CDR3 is TGCGCCAGCAGCCAAGATGGTGGCGGTCTAGCCAAAAACATTCAGTACTTC. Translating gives CASSQDGGGLAKNIQYF.

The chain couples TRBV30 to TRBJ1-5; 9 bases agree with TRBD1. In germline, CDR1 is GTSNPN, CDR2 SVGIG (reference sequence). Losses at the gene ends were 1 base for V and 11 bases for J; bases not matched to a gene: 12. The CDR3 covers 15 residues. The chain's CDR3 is CAWSADRGGGGAQHF. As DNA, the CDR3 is TGTGCCTGGAGTGCGGACAGGGGTGGCGGGGGAGCCCAGCATTTT.

CDR3 sequence: CASSYRQEINEKLFF. The CDR3, as DNA: TGTGCCAGCAGTTATCGACAGGAGATCAATGAAAAACTGTTTTTT. The chain is built from TRBV6-5 and TRBJ1-4, with D possibly matching TRBD1 (6 bases). The CDR3 runs 15 residues. CDR1 MNHEY and CDR2 SVGAGI come from the germline V gene. Trimming took 3 bases from V and 5 from J, leaving 13 bases between them.

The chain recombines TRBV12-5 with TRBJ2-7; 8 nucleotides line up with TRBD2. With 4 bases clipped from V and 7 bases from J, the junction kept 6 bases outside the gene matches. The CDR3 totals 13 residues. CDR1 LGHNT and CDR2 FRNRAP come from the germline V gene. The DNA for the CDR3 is TGTGCTAGTGGTTCCAGCGGGAGACGGGAGCAGTACTTC. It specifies CASGSSGRREQYF.

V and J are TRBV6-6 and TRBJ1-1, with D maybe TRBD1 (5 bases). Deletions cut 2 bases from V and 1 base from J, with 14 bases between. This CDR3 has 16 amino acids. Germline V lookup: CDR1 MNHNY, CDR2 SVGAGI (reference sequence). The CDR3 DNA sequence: TGTGCCAGCAGTTACCTGGAGGGGCACCCGAACACTGAAGCTTTCTTT. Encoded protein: CASSYLEGHPNTEAFF.

CDR3 residues: CASSEQPGLATNTGELFF. DNA for the CDR3: TGTGCCAGCAGCGAACAACCGGGACTAGCGACGAACACCGGGGAGCTGTTTTTT. The V call is TRBV5-6, the J call TRBJ2-2, with TRBD2 matching 10 bases. V trimming: 4 bases; J trimming: 0 bases; junction bases outside the gene matches: 9. CDR1 is SGHDT, CDR2 YYEEEE, per germline. The CDR3 runs to 18 residues. The whole variable domain, filled in from reference TRBV5-6 and TRBJ2-2, reads DAGVTQSPTHLIKTRGQQVTLRCSPKSGHDTVSWYQQALGQGPQFIFQYYEEEERQRGNFPDRFSGHQFPNYSSELNVNALLLGDSALYLCASSEQPGLATNTGELFFGEGSRLTVL.

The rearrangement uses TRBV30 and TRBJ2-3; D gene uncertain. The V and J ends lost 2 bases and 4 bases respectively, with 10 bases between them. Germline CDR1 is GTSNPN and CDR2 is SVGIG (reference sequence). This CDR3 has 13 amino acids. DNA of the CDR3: TGTGCCTGGAGTTATCTAGGCCCAGATACGCAGTATTTT. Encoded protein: CAWSYLGPDTQYF. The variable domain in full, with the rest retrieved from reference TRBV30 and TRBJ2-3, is SQTIHQWPATLVQPVGSPLSLECTVEGTSNPNLYWYRQAAGRGLQLLFYSVGIGQISSEVPQNLSASRPQDRQFILSSKKLLLSDSGFYLCAWSYLGPDTQYFGPGTRLTVL.

The CDR3 loop is CASSSLGQRNTGELFF. The CDR3, as DNA: TGTGCCAGCAGCTCACTAGGACAGAGGAACACCGGGGAGCTGTTTTTT. The rearrangement uses TRBV7-3 and TRBJ2-2, with D maybe TRBD1 (6 bases). CDR1 is SGHTA and CDR2 is FQGTGA in the germline V gene. The CDR3 contains 16 residues. V shed 4 bases and J shed 1 base, with 13 bases lying between them. Variable domain in full (rest from reference TRBV7-3 and TRBJ2-2): GAGVSQTPSNKVTEKGKYVELRCDPISGHTALYWYRQSLGQGPEFLIYFQGTGAADDSGLPNDRFFAVRPEGSVSTLKIQRTERGDSAVYLCASSSLGQRNTGELFFGEGSRLTVL.